This T cell receptor beta chain emerged from a study of blood T cells in healthy people across ages. Trimming pared 0 bases from V and 4 bases from J, leaving 17 bases between. The CDR3 sequence is 17 residues long. Germline lookup yields CDR1 MNHNY and CDR2 SVGAGI (reference sequence). A sample-barcoded 5' primer and a J-beta primer mix were used in a second PCR of roughly 6 to 11 cycles. TCRdb re-derived calls from the 5' RACE reads in MiXCR, one entry per CDR3 protein. The data show some 800,000 distinct CDR3 sequences, roughly 25% seen once. The same sample was also studied in work on T cells of mothers and their children.

V and J are TRBV6-6 and TRBJ2-3, with D perhaps assigned TRBD1 or TRBD2 (5 bases each). The clonotype comes from a boy between 10 and 17 years old in good health. Sequencing was performed on blood. The CDR3 protein is CASSYSWGFSGPDTQYF. CDR3 in DNA: TGTGCCAGCAGTTACTCGTGGGGGTTCTCAGGACCAGATACGCAGTATTTT.